Listed below are T cell receptor beta chains from one sample, sequenced in a study of cytomegalovirus exposure and HLA in healthy donors. Measured with immunoSEQ multiplex PCR; TCRdb has only the in-frame clones, and not every one. The table lists 100,000 to 120,000 clones, over 65% of them singletons, with about 5% in the top ten. The specimen was PBMCs. The receptors come from a woman in her 30s in good health and CMV-seropositive. The CDR3 runs from the conserved cysteine through the conserved F or W. D genes are given only for firm matches. The size field is filled for only some rows; it gives once, few, many or a size class.

NA TRBJ2-7 12 TRBD2 TRBV29-1 CSVAAGAYEQYF TGCAGCGTCGCAGCGGGGGCCTACGAGCAGTACTTC
NA TRBJ1-2 12 NA TRBV29-1 CSVASLRDGYTF TGCAGCGTTGCCTCGTTGAGGGATGGCTACACCTTC
NA TRBJ2-3 14 TRBD2 TRBV27 CASKLTGRGDTQYF TGTGCCAGCAAACTAACCGGGAGGGGAGATACGCAGTATTTT
NA TRBJ1-4 15 NA TRBV4-1 CASSQDNRAGQKLFF TGCGCCAGCAGCCAAGATAACAGAGCTGGGCAAAAACTGTTTTTT
NA TRBJ2-3 15 NA TRBV6-5 CASSYSGGGTDTQYF TGTGCCAGCAGTTACTCAGGCGGGGGCACAGATACGCAGTATTTT
NA TRBJ1-1 16 NA TRBV25-1 CASSEVTYQGDTEAFF TGTGCCAGCAGTGAGGTCACGTATCAGGGTGACACTGAAGCTTTCTTT
NA TRBJ2-3 16 NA TRBV12-2 CASRSLAGDFTDTQYF TGTGCAAGTCGCTCATTAGCGGGTGATTTCACAGATACGCAGTATTTT
NA TRBJ2-7 15 NA TRBV5-5 CASSLRGSSSYEQYF TGTGCCAGCAGTTTACGCGGCTCGAGCTCCTACGAGCAGTACTTC
NA TRBJ1-1 11 NA TRBV7-3 CASSAGQEAFF TGTGCCAGCAGCGCCGGACAGGAAGCTTTCTTT
NA TRBJ2-3 15 TRBD2 TRBV6-5 CASSGTSGTTDTQYF TGTGCCAGTAGCGGGACTAGCGGGACCACAGATACGCAGTATTTT
NA TRBJ1-1 14 NA TRBV5-6 CASSLGRGTTEAFF TGTGCCAGCAGCTTGGGACGGGGAACCACTGAAGCTTTCTTT
NA TRBJ1-5 15 NA TRBV6-6 CASSYSWQVNQPQHF TGTGCCAGCAGTTACTCTTGGCAGGTCAATCAGCCCCAGCATTTT
NA TRBJ2-2 16 TRBD1 TRBV12-5 CASGPGQGTNTGELFF TGTGCTAGTGGGCCGGGACAGGGGACGAACACCGGGGAGCTGTTTTTT
NA TRBJ2-2 12 TRBD2 TRBV6-1 CASAGDTGELFF TGTGCCTCCGCGGGGGACACCGGGGAGCTGTTTTTT
NA TRBJ2-3 15 TRBD1 TRBV6-4 CASSDGTGGTDTQYF TGTGCCAGCAGTGACGGGACAGGGGGCACAGATACGCAGTATTTT
NA TRBJ2-7 15 TRBD2 TRBV28 CASSLGLAGSYEQYF TGTGCCAGCAGTTTAGGACTAGCGGGCTCCTACGAGCAGTACTTC
NA TRBJ2-1 16 TRBD2 TRBV14 CASSLRTSTGPNEQFF TGTGCCAGCAGCTTACGGACTAGCACTGGGCCCAATGAGCAGTTCTTC
NA TRBJ2-2 12 NA TRBV29-1 CSVVESTGELFF TGCAGCGTTGTGGAGTCTACCGGGGAGCTGTTTTTT
NA TRBJ2-1 12 NA TRBV27 CASSPGGGEQFF TGTGCCAGCAGTCCCGGCGGAGGTGAGCAGTTCTTC
NA TRBJ1-6 15 NA TRBV10-3 CAITRNLGNNSPLHF TGTGCCATCACCAGAAATCTGGGCAATAATTCACCCCTCCACTTT
NA TRBJ2-5 14 TRBD1 TRBV27 CASSPTGGGETQYF TGTGCCAGCAGTCCGACAGGGGGCGGTGAGACCCAGTACTTC
few TRBJ2-3 15 TRBD2 TRBV5-1 CASSPRGASTDTQYF TGCGCCAGCAGCCCGCGGGGGGCCAGCACAGATACGCAGTATTTT
NA TRBJ2-1 16 TRBD2 TRBV18 CASSLRLAGDFNEQFF TGTGCCAGCTCACTTAGACTAGCGGGAGATTTCAATGAGCAGTTCTTC
NA TRBJ2-7 13 TRBD1 TRBV18 CASSRDRGHEQYF TGTGCCAGCTCACGGGACAGGGGCCACGAGCAGTACTTC
NA TRBJ1-2 13 TRBD1 TRBV19 CASQDRGLYGYTF TGTGCCAGTCAGGACAGGGGGCTTTATGGCTACACCTTC
NA TRBJ2-4 15 NA TRBV5-1 CASSHNPGQENIQYF TGCGCCAGCAGCCATAATCCGGGACAAGAAAACATTCAGTACTTC
few TRBJ2-1 15 NA TRBV27 CASSLGRVPVNEQFF TGTGCCAGCAGTTTAGGCAGGGTTCCGGTTAATGAGCAGTTCTTC
NA TRBJ1-5 15 NA TRBV28 CASSPPMGGTQPQHF TGTGCCAGCAGTCCCCCTATGGGGGGAACTCAGCCCCAGCATTTT
NA TRBJ1-1 13 NA TRBV18 CASSPSGGTEAFF TGTGCCAGCTCACCCTCCGGGGGCACTGAAGCTTTCTTT
NA TRBJ2-7 13 NA TRBV5-1 CASSLGPDYEQYF TGCGCCAGCAGCTTGGGGCCAGACTACGAGCAGTACTTC
NA TRBJ1-1 14 TRBD1 TRBV19 CASSAGTGFSEAFF TGTGCCAGTAGTGCCGGGACAGGGTTCTCTGAAGCTTTCTTT
NA TRBJ1-1 16 NA TRBV10-3 CAISESVRVGSTEAFF TGTGCCATCAGTGAATCAGTGAGGGTCGGGTCGACTGAAGCTTTCTTT
NA TRBJ2-3 14 TRBD1 TRBV5-6 CASEDGTGTDTQYF TGTGCCAGCGAGGACGGGACAGGGACAGATACGCAGTATTTT
NA TRBJ2-1 16 TRBD2 TRBV30 CAWSVKRGGLRNEQFF TGTGCCTGGAGTGTAAAGCGGGGGGGTCTTCGTAATGAGCAGTTCTTC
NA TRBJ1-1 18 TRBD1 TRBV25-1 CASSELGQGAGMNTEAFF TGTGCCAGCAGTGAATTGGGACAGGGAGCTGGGATGAACACTGAAGCTTTCTTT
NA TRBJ2-7 18 NA TRBV5-5 CASSLRGQGLISSYEQYF TGTGCCAGCAGCTTGCGTGGGCAGGGATTAATTAGCTCCTACGAGCAGTACTTC
NA TRBJ2-7 16 TRBD2 TRBV6-5 CASSYSVGSGSYEQYF TGTGCCAGCAGTTACTCGGTGGGTAGCGGGAGCTACGAGCAGTACTTC